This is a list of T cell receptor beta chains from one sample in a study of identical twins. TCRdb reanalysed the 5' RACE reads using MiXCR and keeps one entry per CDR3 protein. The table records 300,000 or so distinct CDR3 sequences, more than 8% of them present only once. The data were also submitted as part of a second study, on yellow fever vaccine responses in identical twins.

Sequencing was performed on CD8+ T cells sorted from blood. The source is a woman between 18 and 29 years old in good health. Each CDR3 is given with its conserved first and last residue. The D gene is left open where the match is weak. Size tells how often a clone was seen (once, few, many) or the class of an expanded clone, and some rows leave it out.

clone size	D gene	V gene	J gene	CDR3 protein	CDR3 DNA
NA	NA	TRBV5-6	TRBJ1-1	CASALQNAEAFF	TGTGCCAGCGCCCTCCAAAACGCTGAAGCTTTCTTT
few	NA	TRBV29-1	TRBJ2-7	CSVILWKDLRGYEQYF	TGCAGCGTAATACTTTGGAAGGACCTGAGGGGCTACGAGCAGTACTTC
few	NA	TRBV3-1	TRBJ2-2	CASSQGAAGTGELFF	TGTGCCAGCAGCCAAGGGGCCGCCGGAACCGGGGAGCTGTTTTTT
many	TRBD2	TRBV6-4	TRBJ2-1	CASSELAGDSYNEQFF	TGTGCCAGCAGTGAACTAGCGGGAGACTCTTACAATGAGCAGTTCTTC
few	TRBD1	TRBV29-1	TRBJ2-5	CSVDPGQGGETQYF	TGCAGCGTTGATCCGGGACAGGGCGGGGAGACCCAGTACTTC
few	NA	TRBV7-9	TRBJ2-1	CASSFADGYNEQFF	TGTGCCAGCAGCTTTGCGGACGGCTACAATGAGCAGTTCTTC
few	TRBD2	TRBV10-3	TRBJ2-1	CAISESPSASGLPLGNEQFF	TGTGCCATCAGTGAGTCTCCTTCGGCTAGCGGCCTACCCCTCGGGAATGAGCAGTTCTTC
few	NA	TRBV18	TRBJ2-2	CASSPGRVSLYDGELFF	TGTGCCAGCTCACCGGGTCGGGTCAGCCTTTACGACGGGGAGCTGTTTTTT
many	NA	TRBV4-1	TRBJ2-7	CASSQDTHVDEQYF	TGCGCCAGCAGCCAAGATACGCACGTCGACGAGCAGTACTTC
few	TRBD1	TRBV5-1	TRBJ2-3	CASSLDIGGDGDTQYF	TGCGCCAGCAGCTTGGATATAGGGGGCGACGGAGATACGCAGTATTTT
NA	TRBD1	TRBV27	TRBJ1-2	CASSERDRGQGYTF	TGTGCCAGCAGCGAACGAGACAGGGGCCAAGGCTACACCTTC
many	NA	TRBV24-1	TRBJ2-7	CATSQRPNYEQYF	TGTGCCACCAGTCAACGTCCCAACTACGAGCAGTACTTC
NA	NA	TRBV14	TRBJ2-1	CASSPGISCYQFF	TGTGCCAGCAGCCCCGGGATCAGTTGCTATCAGTTCTTC
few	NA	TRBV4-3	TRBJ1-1	CASSQKEPVNTEAFF	TGCGCCAGCAGCCAAAAGGAGCCCGTGAACACTGAAGCTTTCTTT
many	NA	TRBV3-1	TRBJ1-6	CASSQPEVSPPTLHF	TGTGCCAGCAGCCAACCCGAGGTGTCCCCCCCCACCCTCCACTTT
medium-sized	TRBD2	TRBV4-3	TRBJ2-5	CASSLNLAGEAETQYF	TGCGCCAGCAGCCTCAATTTAGCGGGAGAGGCGGAGACCCAGTACTTC
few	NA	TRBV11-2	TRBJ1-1	CASSPLPGFEAFF	TGTGCCAGCAGCCCTCTCCCCGGGTTTGAAGCTTTCTTT
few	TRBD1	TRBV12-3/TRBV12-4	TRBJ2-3	CASSKDRGKTDTQYF	TGTGCCAGCAGTAAAGACAGGGGAAAGACAGATACGCAGTATTTT
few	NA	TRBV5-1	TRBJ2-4	CASSLGQNVKNIQYF	TGCGCCAGCAGCTTAGGACAGAACGTAAAAAACATTCAGTACTTC
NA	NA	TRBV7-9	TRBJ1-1	CASSLLPGHLEAFF	TGTGCCAGCAGCTTACTGCCGGGGCACCTTGAAGCTTTCTTT
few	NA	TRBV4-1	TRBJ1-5	CASSPRFGERYGNGNQPQHF	TGCGCCAGCAGCCCAAGATTCGGGGAGAGGTATGGGAATGGCAATCAGCCCCAGCATTTT
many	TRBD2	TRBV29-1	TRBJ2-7	CSVDLAGGYEQYF	TGCAGCGTTGACCTAGCGGGAGGCTACGAGCAGTACTTC
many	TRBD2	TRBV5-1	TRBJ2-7	CASSLPLAGGLYEQYF	TGCGCCAGCAGCTTGCCCCTAGCGGGGGGCCTCTACGAGCAGTACTTC
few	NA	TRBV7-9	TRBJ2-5	CASSPLVDPTYQETQYF	TGTGCCAGCAGCCCTCTCGTCGACCCGACGTACCAAGAGACCCAGTACTTC
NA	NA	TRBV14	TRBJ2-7	CASSQDHAGARYEQYF	TGTGCCAGCAGCCAAGATCATGCAGGGGCGCGCTACGAGCAGTACTTC
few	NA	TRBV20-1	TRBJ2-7	CSARTDLSYEQYF	TGCAGTGCCCGGACAGACCTATCCTACGAGCAGTACTTC
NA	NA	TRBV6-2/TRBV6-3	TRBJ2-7	CASSYSLRLDRDEQYF	TGTGCCAGCAGTTACAGTCTGAGACTAGATCGCGACGAGCAGTACTTC
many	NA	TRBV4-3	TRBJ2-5	CASSQNLGQETQYF	TGCGCCAGCAGCCAAAACCTGGGGCAAGAGACCCAGTACTTC
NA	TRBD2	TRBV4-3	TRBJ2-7	CASSQDEGLDEQYF	TGCGCCAGCAGCCAAGACGAGGGACTAGACGAGCAGTACTTC
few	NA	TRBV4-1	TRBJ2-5	CASSQDGEGQGSRETQYF	TGCGCCAGCAGCCAAGATGGGGAGGGGCAGGGGTCGAGAGAGACCCAGTACTTC
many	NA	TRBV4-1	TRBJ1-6	CASSQVADWSNSPLHF	TGCGCCAGCAGCCAGGTAGCGGACTGGTCAAATTCACCCCTCCACTTT
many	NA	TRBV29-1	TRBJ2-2	CSVERDTGELFF	TGCAGCGTTGAGCGGGACACCGGGGAGCTGTTTTTT
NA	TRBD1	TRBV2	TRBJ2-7	CASSEWDRAYEQYF	TGTGCCAGCAGTGAATGGGACAGGGCCTACGAGCAGTACTTC
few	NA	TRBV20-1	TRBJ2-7	CSATAGSGEQYF	TGCAGTGCTACAGCGGGCTCGGGGGAGCAGTACTTC
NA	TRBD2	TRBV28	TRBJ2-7	CASSLGTSGGAPYEQYF	TGTGCCAGCAGCCTCGGGACTAGCGGGGGGGCCCCCTACGAGCAGTACTTC
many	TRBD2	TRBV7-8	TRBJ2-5	CASSHTGGQETQYF	TGTGCCAGCAGCCATACCGGGGGGCAAGAGACCCAGTACTTC
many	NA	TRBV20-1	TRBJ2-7	CSAREGGHEYEQYF	TGCAGTGCTAGAGAGGGGGGACACGAATACGAGCAGTACTTC
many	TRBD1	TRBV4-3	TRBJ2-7	CASSQDRQGASSYEQYF	TGCGCCAGCAGCCAAGATAGACAGGGGGCTTCTTCCTACGAGCAGTACTTC
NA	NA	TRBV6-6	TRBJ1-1	CASRRRENTEAFF	TGTGCCAGCAGAAGGAGAGAGAACACTGAAGCTTTCTTT
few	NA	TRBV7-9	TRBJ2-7	CASSFEGISYEQYF	TGTGCCAGCAGCTTTGAGGGGATCTCCTACGAGCAGTACTTC
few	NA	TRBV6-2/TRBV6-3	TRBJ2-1	CASSYNIGGNYNEQFF	TGTGCCAGCAGTTATAATATCGGGGGCAACTACAATGAGCAGTTCTTC
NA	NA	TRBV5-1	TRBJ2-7	CASSLGWDTYYEQYF	TGCGCCAGCAGCTTGGGATGGGACACCTACTACGAGCAGTACTTC
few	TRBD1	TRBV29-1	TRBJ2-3	CSVPDRWGTDTQYF	TGCAGCGTTCCGGACAGGTGGGGCACAGATACGCAGTATTTT
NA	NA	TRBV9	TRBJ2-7	CASSVGEGYEQYF	TGTGCCAGCAGCGTAGGTGAGGGCTACGAGCAGTACTTC
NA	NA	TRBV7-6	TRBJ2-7	CASSSDRNSYEQYF	TGTGCCAGCAGCTCCGACAGGAACTCCTACGAGCAGTACTTC
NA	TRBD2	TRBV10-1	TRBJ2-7	CASSDGLAGGVYEQYF	TGCGCCAGCAGTGATGGACTAGCGGGAGGTGTCTACGAGCAGTACTTC
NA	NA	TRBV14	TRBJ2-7	CASSQGMLYYEQYF	TGTGCCAGCAGCCAGGGGATGCTCTACTACGAGCAGTACTTC
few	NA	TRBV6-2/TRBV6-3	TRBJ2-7	CASTSPGQRAYEQYF	TGTGCCAGCACTTCTCCGGGCCAGAGGGCCTACGAGCAGTACTTC
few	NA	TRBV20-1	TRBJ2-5	CSAPYGQETQYF	TGCAGTGCCCCCTACGGCCAAGAGACCCAGTACTTC
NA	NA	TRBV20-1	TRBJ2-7	CSARYESAYEQYF	TGCAGTGCTAGGTATGAATCAGCCTACGAGCAGTACTTC
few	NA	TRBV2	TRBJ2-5	CASSEGTQYF	TGTGCCAGCAGTGAGGGGACCCAGTACTTC
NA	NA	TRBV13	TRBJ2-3	CASSLGTAVSTDTQYF	TGTGCCAGCAGCTTAGGGACAGCAGTTAGCACAGATACGCAGTATTTT
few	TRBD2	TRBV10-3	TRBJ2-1	CAISEASGRARFYNEQFF	TGTGCCATCAGTGAGGCGAGCGGGAGGGCCCGGTTCTACAATGAGCAGTTCTTC